This T cell receptor beta chain emerged from a study of blood T cell repertoires in COVID-19. Germline V lookup: CDR1 ENHRY, CDR2 SYGVKD. The CDR3 loop spans 14 amino acids. Trimming left V 2 bases short and J 4 bases short, with 9 bases between. Sequencing was performed with immunoSEQ multiplex PCR; in TCRdb, only in-frame clones are kept and a portion is missing. The table includes 15,000 or so clones, 85% to 95% detected once. Sequencing was done on a sample of peripheral blood. The chain is built from TRBV10-3 and TRBJ1-5, with a tentative D call TRBD1 (6 bases). The TCR was taken from a human donor with active COVID-19. The donor label of this sample is uncertain. In nucleotides, the CDR3 is TGTGCCATCAGTGAGGGGACATCAAATCAGCCCCAGCATTTT. This encodes CAISEGTSNQPQHF.